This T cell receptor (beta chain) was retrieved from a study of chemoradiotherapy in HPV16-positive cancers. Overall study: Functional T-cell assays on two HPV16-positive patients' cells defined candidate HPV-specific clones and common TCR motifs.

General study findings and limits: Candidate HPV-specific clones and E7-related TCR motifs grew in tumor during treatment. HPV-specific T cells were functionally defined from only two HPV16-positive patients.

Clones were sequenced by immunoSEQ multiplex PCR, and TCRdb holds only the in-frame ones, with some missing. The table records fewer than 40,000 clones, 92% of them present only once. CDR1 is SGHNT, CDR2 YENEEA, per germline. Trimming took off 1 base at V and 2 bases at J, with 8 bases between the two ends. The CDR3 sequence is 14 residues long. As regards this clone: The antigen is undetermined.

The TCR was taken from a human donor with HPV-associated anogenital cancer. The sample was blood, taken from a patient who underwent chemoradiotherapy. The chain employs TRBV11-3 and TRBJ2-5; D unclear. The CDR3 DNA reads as TGTGCCAGCAGCTTAGGGAGCCTACAAGAGACCCAGTACTTC. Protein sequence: CASSLGSLQETQYF.